The T cell receptor beta chain described here comes from a study of tumor-infiltrating lymphocytes in oesophageal squamous cell carcinoma. CDR3 length: 15 residues. The germline gives CDR1 SGHVS, CDR2 FQNEAQ. TCRdb re-called the PCR reads with MiXCR, one entry per CDR3 protein. The table lists 8,500 to 14,000 distinct CDR3 sequences, roughly 60% of them singletons. V usage is TRBV7-8 and J usage is TRBJ2-4, with 10 bases fitting TRBD2. The DNA end is more similar to TRBJ2-1, so the J call may be wrong. This receptor was obtained from a male donor with esophageal squamous cell carcinoma. Material for sequencing was esophageal tumor tissue. In nucleotides, the CDR3 is TGTGCCAGCAGCTCCCTAGCGGGAGTAACCAATGAGCAGTTCTTC. Translation: CASSSLAGVTNEQFF.